This T cell receptor (beta chain) was sequenced for a study of blood T cell repertoires in COVID-19. In the study overall: The United States, Italy and Spain provided the acute and convalescent COVID-19 samples. PBMCs, B-cell-depleted T cells, or T cells were the source of the cDNA or gDNA that made up the material.

Looked up from germline, CDR1 is MGHRA and CDR2 is YSYEKL. The CDR3 covers 16 residues. The V end lost 1 base, the J end lost 4 bases, and 13 bases lay between the germline ends. Per the original methods: How many nucleated cells were present was estimated from reference gene primer amplification. Sequenced by immunoSEQ multiplex PCR; TCRdb stores in-frame clones only, minus some. From that table come the V and J calls and clone size; the DNA was used to work out D and trimming. The data contain approximately 70,000 clones, around 83% of them seen just once; the ten biggest clones take up roughly 9.7%.

This clonotype was sampled from a woman older than 75 with acute or convalescent COVID-19. The chain has TRBV4-1 and TRBJ1-4; a weak D match, TRBD1 (5 bases). Sequences were obtained from peripheral blood. The CDR3 DNA reads as TGCGCCAGCAGCCAAGGAAGCCGGGACTTTAATGAAAAACTGTTTTTT. It yields the protein CASSQGSRDFNEKLFF.